These 23 T cell receptor beta chains originate from one sample sequenced in a study of beta chain features in type 1 diabetes. Every bit of the isolated RNA underwent reverse transcription, so sequencing read expressed TCRB transcripts. Clones were sequenced by immunoSEQ multiplex PCR, and TCRdb holds only the in-frame ones, with some missing. The profile covers hundreds of thousands of clones, with roughly a sixth appearing a single time and around 0.095% taken by the ten largest. Source material: naive CD4+ T cells from blood. The receptor set was obtained from a man between 18 and 29 years old in good health.

This chain joins TRBV7-2 and TRBJ1-1; 8 positions match TRBD1. From germline, CDR1 is SGHTA and CDR2 FQGNSA. Trimming cost V 6 bases and J 1 base; bases outside gene matches: 4. CDR3 length: 14 amino acids. The CDR3 spells CASRRTGRNTEAFF. The CDR3 DNA follows: TGTGCCAGCAGACGGACAGGGCGGAACACTGAAGCTTTCTTT.

This clone was counted a few times. The chain joins TRBV9 to TRBJ2-1, with D maybe TRBD2 (5 bases). The CDR3 is 13 amino acids. V lost 7 bases and J lost 7, with 15 bases in between. The germline gives CDR1 SGDLS, CDR2 YYNGEE. For the CDR3, the DNA is TGTGCCAGCGACCGGTCGTCGGGAAATGAGCAGTTCTTC. It yields the protein CASDRSSGNEQFF.

There are a few counts of this clone. The same CDR3 also results from other DNA sequences found in this sample. V is TRBV5-1 and J is TRBJ2-3; D gene ambiguous. Trimming left V 0 bases short and J 2 bases short, with 7 bases between. Germline lookup yields CDR1 SGHRS and CDR2 YFSETQ. This CDR3 has 14 amino acids. The CDR3 reads CASSLEFSTDTQYF. The CDR3 DNA sequence: TGCGCCAGCAGCTTGGAATTCTCCACAGATACGCAGTATTTT.

This clone has more than one count but fewer than ten. J is TRBJ1-2 and V is TRBV6-4, with D perhaps matching TRBD1 (5 bases). Trimming cost V 2 bases and J 4 bases, with 8 bases left between them. The germline gives CDR1 MRHNA, CDR2 SNTAGT. This CDR3 region has 13 residues. Written as DNA, the CDR3 is TGTGCCAGCAGTGACCAGGGTCTCTATGGCTACACCTTC. Encoded protein: CASSDQGLYGYTF.

This clone has just a few counts. The chain is built from TRBV10-3 and TRBJ2-1; possibly TRBD1 or TRBD2 for D (5 bases each). The CDR3 sequence is 16 residues long. Germline CDR1 reads ENHRY; CDR2 reads SYGVKD. Trimming removed 4 bases at V and 6 bases at J, with 19 bases between. The CDR3: CAISARNEGRGNEQFF. The CDR3 region has the DNA TGTGCCATCAGTGCTCGGAATGAGGGAAGGGGCAATGAGCAGTTCTTC.

The V gene is TRBV6-6, the J gene TRBJ1-5, with 8 bases aligning to TRBD1. V dropped 6 bases and J dropped 4; count of bases not matched to a gene: 8. This CDR3 comprises 15 residues. Germline V CDR1 and CDR2: MNHNY, SVGAGI (reference sequence). The CDR3: CASSLGQGWNQPQHF. The CDR3 bases are TGTGCCAGCAGCCTCGGACAGGGCTGGAATCAGCCCCAGCATTTT.

The rearrangement joins TRBV5-1 to TRBJ2-7, with 12 bases that match TRBD1. CDR3 length equals 15 residues. CDR1 and CDR2 from the germline V gene are SGHRS and YFSETQ. With 7 bases clipped from V and 3 bases from J, the junction kept 8 bases outside the gene matches. CDR3 residues: CASGTGGATNYEQYF. CDR3 nucleotides: TGCGCCAGCGGGACAGGGGGCGCCACAAACTACGAGCAGTACTTC.

This clone was seen more than once but under ten times. The genes are TRBV29-1 and TRBJ1-4, with D possibly being TRBD1 (5 bases). This CDR3 has 12 amino acids. Trimming took off 7 bases at V and 4 bases at J, with 10 bases between the two ends. Germline V CDR1 and CDR2: SQVTM, ANQGSEA. The CDR3 here is CSAGRINEKLFF. The CDR3 nucleotides read TGCAGCGCGGGACGGATTAATGAAAAACTGTTTTTT.

This clone came up a few times. V is TRBV14 and J is TRBJ2-2; 7 positions match TRBD1. Germline CDR1 SGHDN, CDR2 FVKESK. The CDR3 runs 15 residues. V was pared by 5 bases and J by 3 bases, with 6 bases of the junction left unmatched. Written as DNA, the CDR3 is TGTGCCAGCAGCGCACAGGGGTTGTACACCGGGGAGCTGTTTTTT. Translating it yields CASSAQGLYTGELFF.

The chain employs TRBV4-2 and TRBJ1-2; D is unresolved. This CDR3 is 14 amino acids long. Trimming stripped 4 bases from V and 5 bases from J, with 14 bases between. Germline V gives CDR1 LGHNA, CDR2 YNFKEQ. CDR3: CASSPVDMVYGYTF. In DNA form, the CDR3 reads TGTGCCAGCAGCCCGGTAGATATGGTGTATGGCTACACCTTC.

This clone came up a few times. The chain is built from TRBV10-3 and TRBJ2-3; TRBD2 aligns across 8 bases. Germline-derived CDR1 and CDR2 are ENHRY and SYGVKD. J gave up 6 bases and V 6 bases, and 8 bases lay outside the gene matches. The CDR3 is 14 amino acids. The CDR3 DNA sequence: TGTGCCATCAGGCGGACTAGCTCGATGGATACGCAGTATTTT. It encodes CAIRRTSSMDTQYF.

In its sample, this clone was seen a few times. The chain carries TRBV4-1 and TRBJ2-1; the match to TRBD1 covers 12 bases. This CDR3 spans 16 amino acids. Germline loops: CDR1 MGHRA, CDR2 YSYEKL. V trimming: 4 bases; J trimming: 8 bases; junction bases outside the gene matches: 9. The CDR3 loop is CASSLVGTGGGYEQFF. The DNA for the CDR3 is TGCGCCAGCAGCCTCGTCGGGACAGGGGGCGGTTATGAGCAGTTCTTC.

In DNA form, the CDR3 reads TGCGCCAGCAGCCAGGAAGGGGTGGAGACCCAGTACTTC. Its protein product is CASSQEGVETQYF. V usage is TRBV4-1 and J usage is TRBJ2-5; the D gene is possibly TRBD1 (5 bases). Germline-derived CDR1 and CDR2 are MGHRA and YSYEKL. The CDR3 contains 13 residues. Trimming took off 3 bases at V and 5 bases at J, with 10 bases between the two ends.

The CDR3: CASSPQPGENYGYTF. CDR3 nucleotide sequence: TGCGCCAGCAGTCCACAGCCAGGGGAAAACTATGGCTACACCTTC. The chain uses TRBV5-1 and TRBJ1-2; tentatively, D is TRBD1 (6 bases). V was shortened by 5 bases and J by 2 bases, with 16 bases between the two germline ends. The CDR3 spans 15 residues. The germline V gene encodes CDR1 SGHRS and CDR2 YFSETQ.

This clone has just a few counts. The rearrangement links TRBV19 to TRBJ2-7, with TRBD2 identical over 13 bases. CDR1 is LNHDA and CDR2 is SQIVND in the germline V gene (reference sequence). The CDR3 contains 15 residues. The ends lost 2 bases at V and 3 bases at J; junction bases unmatched: 1. The CDR3 loop reads CASSIRTSGSYEQYF. DNA of the CDR3: TGTGCCAGTAGTATACGGACTAGCGGGAGCTACGAGCAGTACTTC.

This sequence joins TRBV4-2 and TRBJ2-3, with 8 bases that match TRBD2. V lost 0 bases to trimming and J lost 0 bases; unmatched junction nucleotides: 5. The V gene's germline CDR1 is LGHNA and CDR2 YNFKEQ. The CDR3 loop spans 17 amino acids. The CDR3 region has the DNA TGTGCCAGCAGCCAAGATCGGGCTAGCGGGAGCACAGATACGCAGTATTTT. Its protein is CASSQDRASGSTDTQYF.

The chain is built from TRBV7-2 and TRBJ2-5; the match to TRBD2 covers 7 bases. Germline values: CDR1 SGHTA, CDR2 FQGNSA. CDR3 length equals 15 residues. V was clipped by 7 bases and J by 6 bases; unmatched bases: 14. The CDR3 sequence is CASTVGGSAGQTQYF. CDR3 coding DNA: TGTGCCAGCACCGTGGGGGGGTCAGCTGGGCAGACCCAGTACTTC. Full variable domain (missing parts from reference TRBV7-2 and TRBJ2-5): GAGVSQSPSNKVTEKGKDVELRCDPISGHTALYWYRQSLGQGLEFLIYFQGNSAPDKSGLPSDRFSAERTGGSVSTLTIQRTQQEDSAVYLCASTVGGSAGQTQYFGPGTRLLVL.

This clone was seen only a few times. The V and J genes are TRBV5-6 and TRBJ2-7; tentatively, D is TRBD2 (6 bases). Deletions cut 5 bases from V and 3 bases from J, with 12 bases between. This CDR3 has 13 amino acids. Per the germline V gene, CDR1 is SGHDT and CDR2 is YYEEEE. The CDR3, as DNA: TGTGCCAGCAGTCCCCACGGGAGCTACGAGCAGTACTTC. Its protein product is CASSPHGSYEQYF. The variable domain in full, with the rest retrieved from reference TRBV5-6 and TRBJ2-7, is DAGVTQSPTHLIKTRGQQVTLRCSPKSGHDTVSWYQQALGQGPQFIFQYYEEEERQRGNFPDRFSGHQFPNYSSELNVNALLLGDSALYLCASSPHGSYEQYFGPGTRLTVT.

The chain is built from TRBV30 and TRBJ1-1; D is ambiguous. CDR3 size: 12 residues. Germline values: CDR1 GTSNPN, CDR2 SVGIG (reference sequence). V dropped 3 bases and J dropped 4 bases, with 9 bases sitting between them. The CDR3 spells CAWRRVTTEAFF. The CDR3 DNA follows: TGTGCCTGGAGGCGGGTTACCACTGAAGCTTTCTTT.

This clone has only a few counts. This chain links TRBV15 with TRBJ2-5; no reliable D call. Germline values: CDR1 LNHNV, CDR2 YYDKDF (reference sequence). With 1 base removed from V and 4 bases from J, the gap between germline ends came to 10 bases. The CDR3 spans 14 residues. CDR3 in amino acids: CATSRVGFPETQYF. The CDR3, as DNA: TGTGCCACCAGCAGAGTAGGGTTTCCAGAGACCCAGTACTTC.

The table lists this clone with a few counts. This specimen includes other DNA sequences encoding the same CDR3. The chain joins TRBV5-1 to TRBJ2-3, with TRBD1 as a possible D gene (6 bases). This CDR3 is 13 amino acids long. V dropped 5 bases and J dropped 0 bases, with 7 bases sitting between them. The germline V gene has CDR1 SGHRS and CDR2 YFSETQ. The CDR3 here is CASSTGSTDTQYF. CDR3 nucleotides: TGCGCCAGCAGTACAGGGAGCACAGATACGCAGTATTTT.

This chain connects TRBV18 to TRBJ1-5; 7 bases match TRBD1. The CDR3 consists of 15 residues. In germline, CDR1 is KGHSH, CDR2 LQKENI. J was trimmed by 0 bases and V by 5 bases; bases with no gene match: 4. This chain's CDR3 is CASSEQGYSNQPQHF. The CDR3 DNA is TGTGCCAGCTCAGAACAGGGGTATAGCAATCAGCCCCAGCATTTT.

There are a few counts of this clone. The CDR3 loop reads CASSSGQGAGEQYF. DNA for the CDR3: TGTGCCAGCAGTTCCGGACAGGGGGCGGGCGAGCAGTACTTC. The rearrangement joins TRBV6-5 to TRBJ2-7; 11 bases fit TRBD1. CDR3 length: 14 amino acids. Germline assignment: CDR1 MNHEY and CDR2 SVGAGI. The ends lost 4 bases at V and 6 bases at J; junction bases unmatched: 5.